This TCR beta chain was recorded in a study of T cells of healthy individuals. Germline-derived CDR1 and CDR2 are SGHNT and YYREEE (reference sequence). V lost 4 bases and J 0 bases, leaving 12 bases between the germline ends. The CDR3 runs 15 residues. There are many counts of this clonotype. A single record per CDR3 protein comes from TCRdb applying MiXCR to the 5' RACE reads. Here the sample spans 40,000 to 60,000 distinct CDR3 sequences, about 14% being singletons. The J gene is TRBJ2-3, the V gene TRBV5-4; TRBD2 might be the D (5 bases). The TCR originated in a human donor in good health. In DNA, the CDR3 is TGTGCCAGCAGCCGCGGTCGGGGTAGCACAGATACGCAGTATTTT. This sequence encodes CASSRGRGSTDTQYF. Full variable domain (outside the CDR3, taken from reference TRBV5-4 and TRBJ2-3): ETGVTQSPTHLIKTRGQQVTLRCSSQSGHNTVSWYQQALGQGPQFIFQYYREEENGRGNFPPRFSGLQFPNYSSELNVNALELDDSALYLCASSRGRGSTDTQYFGPGTRLTVL.